The entry below describes one T cell receptor (beta chain). The antigen it binds to is not known. Qualities for individual bases were not recorded, and no much larger clone is one base off. V is cut by 3 bases and J by 3 bases, and the space between the germline ends is 12 bases. The CDR3 spans 14 residues, from the cysteine through the phenylalanine. Only the CDR3 portion is preserved as DNA: 42 bases, with reading frame beginning at the first base. The germline V gene supplies CDR1 LGHNA and CDR2 YSLEER. These data come from a study of blood T cell repertoires in COVID-19 (dated by TCRdb to 2019 to 2021). For the study in its entirety: The collaborator samples originated in the United States, Italy and Spain and spanned the acute and convalescent phases of COVID-19. The samples were drawn from the first 160 participants of the ongoing ImmuneRACE study and from 1,254 subjects provided by 6 global collaborators. The repertoires were released in a freely available public database meant as a resource for research on the immune response to SARS-CoV-2. The dataset comprised deeply sampled blood TCRbeta repertoires from subjects exposed to, actively infected with, or recovered from COVID-19. The prospective study material was composed of cDNA or gDNA derived from T cells, B-cell-depleted T cells, or PBMCs. Where available, HLA class I and class II types were obtained from metadata supplied by the sample provider rather than from assay-based typing. Sample metadata almost always included a de-identified subject ID, COVID-19 status, age in years and sex.

Collaborating institutions collected whole blood in K2EDTA tubes following their own protocols. For TCRbeta analysis, collaborator samples were shipped as frozen whole blood, as isolated PBMCs, or as DNA extracted from either sample type. General study outcomes and caveats: How much clinical and demographic metadata was included differed by source and by participant, and the metadata was provided uncurated.

TCRbeta CDR3 regions were amplified from genomic DNA by means of the immunoSEQ Assay, a bias-controlled multiplex PCR. The paper's data handling went like this. The number of nucleated cells in each sample was estimated by amplification of reference gene primers within the assay. To quantify the absolute abundance of each unique TCRbeta CDR3 rearrangement, sequence reads were collapsed and filtered. For each sample, productive Simpson clonality was calculated as the square root of Simpson's diversity index across productive rearrangements. TCRdb mirrors the immuneACCESS table, restricted to in-frame sequences. Some clones are absent from its copies; in checked studies, under half trace to an unresolved V gene, and the reason for the others is unknown. The DNA was the basis for D and trimming; V, J and clone size are from that table. In all, the sample holds 65,000 to 85,000 clones, and approximately 92% of those were seen once. The leading ten clones occupy approximately 7.4% of the sample.

The sequenced sample was peripheral blood. This chain joins TRBV4-3 to TRBJ2-7; TRBD2 is possibly the D segment (5 matching bases). The clonotype was recovered from a man aged 45 to 65 with active COVID-19. The CDR3 protein: CASSQGKLGYEQYF. In nucleotide form, the sequence is TGCGCCAGCAGCCAGGGGAAACTAGGCTACGAGCAGTACTTC.